These 28 T cell receptor beta chains came from one sample sequenced in a study of T cell responses to AZD1222 COVID-19 vaccine. Method: immunoSEQ multiplex PCR; TCRdb's copy keeps in-frame clones and lacks some. The table has approximately 120,000 clones, over 75% seen once. Sample: peripheral blood, taken 28 days after the second AZD1222 dose. These receptors were taken from an adult who received the AZD1222 COVID-19 vaccine.

This sequence joins TRBV6-5 and TRBJ1-1; D not resolved. This CDR3 contains 14 residues. From germline, CDR1 is MNHEY and CDR2 SVGAGI. The ends were cut back, 5 bases at V and 0 bases at J, with 10 bases in the middle. The CDR3 reads CASSKTEMNTEAFF. The CDR3 bases are TGTGCCAGCAGTAAGACCGAGATGAACACTGAAGCTTTCTTT.

This sequence joins TRBV4-3 and TRBJ2-1; 10 nucleotides match TRBD2. The CDR3 is 16 amino acids. Unmatched junction bases numbered 10, after V lost 5 bases and J lost 6 bases. The germline V gene encodes CDR1 LGHNA and CDR2 YSLEER. The CDR3 DNA reads as TGCGCCAGCAGCGGACACCTAGCGGGAGTTTTCAATGAGCAGTTCTTC. This gives the protein CASSGHLAGVFNEQFF.

The J gene is TRBJ2-2, the V gene TRBV7-3; D is possibly TRBD1 (5 bases). Between the trimmed V and J ends, which lost 6 bases and 6 bases, there was a span of 14 bases. Germline CDR1 is SGHTA and CDR2 is FQGTGA. The CDR3 runs 14 residues. CDR3: CASRPAREAGELFF. CDR3 DNA sequence: TGTGCCAGCAGACCGGCCAGGGAAGCCGGGGAGCTGTTTTTT.

This chain links TRBV19 with TRBJ1-2; D might be TRBD1 (5 bases). This CDR3 has 15 residues. The germline V gene has CDR1 LNHDA and CDR2 SQIVND (reference sequence). V was pared by 0 bases and J by 6 bases, with 14 bases between. CDR3 sequence: CASSIDPTAGDGYTF. CDR3 sequence (DNA): TGTGCCAGTAGTATAGATCCGACAGCCGGCGATGGCTACACCTTC.

The CDR3 DNA sequence: TGCGCCAGCAGCCTTGACAGGAAGAACTATGGCTACACCTTC. It specifies CASSLDRKNYGYTF. The chain joins TRBV4-3 to TRBJ1-2, with a tentative D call TRBD1 (6 bases). The germline CDR1 and CDR2 sequences are LGHNA and YSLEER. V lost 4 bases and J lost 2, with 11 bases in between. The CDR3 spans 14 residues.

The V and J genes are TRBV5-1 and TRBJ2-7; no firm D call. The CDR3 runs to 15 residues. Deletions cut 0 bases from V and 0 bases from J, with 10 bases between. Germline CDR1 SGHRS, CDR2 YFSETQ. For the CDR3, the DNA is TGCGCCAGCAGCTTGGGACACCTTAGCTCCTACGAGCAGTACTTC. Protein sequence: CASSLGHLSSYEQYF.

This chain uses TRBV7-8 with TRBJ2-1; D not certain. This CDR3 spans 11 amino acids. Germline values: CDR1 SGHVS, CDR2 FQNEAQ. Deletions cut 1 base from V and 7 bases from J, with 2 bases between. The CDR3 sequence: CASSLGNEQFF. The CDR3 DNA follows: TGTGCCAGCAGCTTAGGGAATGAGCAGTTCTTC.

The CDR3 sequence: CASSLGQFDQPQHF. The CDR3 bases are TGTGCCAGCAGTTTGGGACAGTTCGATCAGCCCCAGCATTTT. V and J are TRBV27 and TRBJ1-5, with TRBD1 matching 7 bases. Germline V gene sequence: CDR1 MNHEY, CDR2 SMNVEV (reference sequence). This CDR3 contains 14 residues. Trimming took 3 bases from V and 5 from J; bases not matched to a gene: 4.

The chain recombines TRBV19 with TRBJ2-1; tentatively, D is TRBD1 (6 bases). Trimming took 9 bases from V and 3 from J, leaving 18 bases between them. CDR3 length equals 15 residues. Germline V gene lookup returns CDR1 LNHDA and CDR2 SQIVND (reference sequence). The CDR3, as DNA: TGTGCCAGCCGGGAACGGGAAGGGGGCTACAATGAGCAGTTCTTC. As protein: CASREREGGYNEQFF.

The chain is built from TRBV28 and TRBJ1-1, with D possibly TRBD1 on 5 matching bases. V was pared by 6 bases and J by 4 bases, with 12 bases between. The CDR3 is 13 residues long. The V gene's germline CDR1 is MDHEN and CDR2 SYDVKM. CDR3 sequence: CASRSPGGTEAFF. CDR3 in DNA: TGTGCCAGCAGGTCGCCGGGGGGCACTGAAGCTTTCTTT.

J is TRBJ2-7 and V is TRBV3-1 (or the pseudogene TRBV3-2); 14 bases agree with TRBD2. Germline CDR1 LGHDT, CDR2 YNNKEL (reference sequence). Trimming took 1 base from V and 4 from J; bases not matched to a gene: 0. The CDR3 contains 15 residues. This CDR3 is CASSQGTSGRYEQYF. The CDR3 nucleotides are TGTGCCAGCAGCCAAGGGACTAGCGGGAGGTACGAGCAGTACTTC.

The chain has TRBV28 and TRBJ2-6; 8 bases match TRBD1. CDR1 and CDR2 from the germline V gene are MDHEN and SYDVKM. The J segment lost 0 bases and the V segment lost 0 bases, leaving 4 bases of the junction unmatched. This CDR3 comprises 18 residues. CDR3 sequence reads: CASSLWPQGASGANVLTF. CDR3 DNA: TGTGCCAGCAGTTTATGGCCCCAGGGGGCCTCTGGGGCCAACGTCCTGACTTTC.

The chain links TRBV5-6 to TRBJ2-6; D is unclear. CDR3 length: 15 residues. Trimming took off 5 bases at V and 0 bases at J, with 9 bases between the two ends. Looked up from germline, CDR1 is SGHDT and CDR2 is YYEEEE. This CDR3 reads CASSTVSSGANVLTF. The CDR3 nucleotides are TGTGCCAGCAGTACAGTTTCCTCTGGGGCCAACGTCCTGACTTTC.

The chain carries TRBV3-1 (or the pseudogene TRBV3-2) and TRBJ2-2; D gene uncertain. Trimming pared 1 base from V and 6 bases from J, leaving 9 bases between. Germline lookup yields CDR1 LGHDT and CDR2 YNNKEL (reference sequence). The CDR3 loop spans 14 amino acids. This chain's CDR3 is CASSQGVSSGELFF. The CDR3 DNA sequence: TGTGCCAGCAGCCAAGGAGTCAGTTCCGGGGAGCTGTTTTTT.

This chain links TRBV28 with TRBJ1-3; D not certain. Germline V gene sequence: CDR1 MDHEN, CDR2 SYDVKM. The CDR3 totals 12 residues. V was shortened by 1 base and J by 7 bases, with 5 bases between the two germline ends. CDR3 bases: TGTGCCAGCAGTTTATTAGGCAACACCATATATTTT. It encodes CASSLLGNTIYF.

The CDR3 loop is CSVEYSRGGDTQYF. The CDR3 DNA reads TGCAGCGTTGAATACTCGCGGGGGGGAGATACGCAGTATTTT. V usage is TRBV29-1 and J usage is TRBJ2-3, with TRBD2 matching over 9 bases. Losses at the gene ends were 2 bases for V and 5 bases for J; bases not matched to a gene: 5. The CDR3 is made up of 14 amino acids. Germline assignment: CDR1 SQVTM and CDR2 ANQGSEA.

CDR3: CASSFGTRGYTF. The CDR3 DNA reads TGTGCCAGCAGTTTTGGGACTCGCGGATACACCTTC. The J gene is TRBJ1-2, the V gene TRBV12-3 or TRBV12-4, with a possible D match to TRBD1 (5 bases). V dropped 3 bases and J dropped 11 bases, with 13 bases sitting between them. CDR3 length: 12 amino acids.

The chain uses TRBV9 and TRBJ2-4, with 8 bases fitting TRBD2. The CDR3 is 16 amino acids. CDR1 is SGDLS, CDR2 YYNGEE, per germline. J was trimmed by 0 bases and V by 4 bases; bases with no gene match: 6. CDR3 residues: CASSLSGGLAKNIQYF. CDR3 bases: TGTGCCAGCAGCTTGAGCGGGGGACTAGCCAAAAACATTCAGTACTTC.

V and J are TRBV30 and TRBJ1-2; D is possibly TRBD1 (5 bases). V dropped 0 bases and J dropped 8 bases, with 13 bases sitting between them. CDR1 GTSNPN and CDR2 SVGIG come from the germline V gene (reference sequence). The CDR3 runs 13 residues. CDR3 region: CAWSVREGEGYTF. Here the CDR3 DNA reads TGTGCCTGGAGTGTACGAGAAGGGGAAGGCTACACCTTC.

The chain is built from TRBV6-2 or TRBV6-3 and TRBJ2-3; possibly TRBD1 or TRBD2 for D (5 bases each). Looked up from germline, CDR1 is MNHEY and CDR2 is SVGEGT. CDR3 length: 15 amino acids. V lost 4 bases to trimming and J lost 2 bases, with 13 bases between them. The CDR3 is CASSSSRDHTDTQYF. The CDR3 coding sequence is TGTGCCAGCAGTTCTTCCCGGGACCACACAGATACGCAGTATTTT.

The V gene is TRBV7-2, the J gene TRBJ1-2; TRBD1 is a possible D gene (5 bases). CDR1 is SGHTA and CDR2 is FQGNSA in the germline V gene. V was cut by 5 bases and J by 4 bases, with 17 bases left in between. This CDR3 region has 15 residues. CDR3 nucleotide sequence: TGTGCCAGCAGCCGGAGAGAGGGGTGGGGCTATGGCTACACCTTC. Translating gives CASSRREGWGYGYTF.

The chain links TRBV5-5 to TRBJ2-7; D gene ambiguous. With 2 bases removed from V and 4 bases from J, the gap between germline ends came to 7 bases. The V gene's germline CDR1 is SGHKS and CDR2 YYEKEE (reference sequence). The CDR3 consists of 12 residues. Here the CDR3 reads CASSLIMYEQYF. DNA of the CDR3: TGTGCCAGCAGCTTAATCATGTACGAGCAGTACTTC. Filled out from reference TRBV5-5 and TRBJ2-7, the complete variable domain reads DAGVTQSPTHLIKTRGQQVTLRCSPISGHKSVSWYQQVLGQGPQFIFQYYEKEERGRGNFPDRFSARQFPNYSSELNVNALLLGDSALYLCASSLIMYEQYFGPGTRLTVT.

V gene TRBV19 combines with J gene TRBJ2-3; 8 positions agree with TRBD2. CDR3 length equals 15 residues. Germline CDR1 and CDR2: LNHDA and SQIVND (reference sequence). With 7 bases clipped from V and 5 bases from J, the junction kept 11 bases outside the gene matches. DNA for the CDR3: TGTGCCAGTACTGTGTCTAGCGGGTACATAGATACGCAGTATTTT. The encoded protein is CASTVSSGYIDTQYF.

In DNA, the CDR3 is TGTGCCTGGGCGACATACAATGAGCAGTTCTTC. Protein product: CAWATYNEQFF. This sequence joins TRBV30 and TRBJ2-1; D call uncertain. Looked up from germline, CDR1 is GTSNPN and CDR2 is SVGIG (reference sequence). The CDR3 runs 11 residues. V lost 5 bases and J lost 4, with 6 bases in between.

The chain couples TRBV6-5 to TRBJ1-5; 9 nucleotides line up with TRBD1. Germline CDR1 MNHEY, CDR2 SVGAGI. The CDR3 contains 15 residues. J gave up 2 bases and V 5 bases, and 4 bases lay outside the gene matches. DNA of the CDR3: TGTGCCAGCAGTACAGGGGGCGCGGGCAATCAGCCCCAGCATTTT. Translated: CASSTGGAGNQPQHF.

This chain links TRBV11-2 with TRBJ1-3; D remains ambiguous. Germline loops: CDR1 SGHAT, CDR2 FQNNGV. V was pared by 5 bases and J by 0 bases, with 14 bases between. The CDR3 contains 16 residues. This CDR3 reads CASSPTLTSSGNTIYF. The CDR3 region has the DNA TGTGCCAGCAGCCCTACCCTAACGAGCTCTGGAAACACCATATATTTT.

The rearrangement joins TRBV7-9 to TRBJ1-1; no clear D gene. The CDR3 is 17 residues long. The germline gives CDR1 SEHNR, CDR2 FQNEAQ (reference sequence). Deletions cut 5 bases from V and 0 bases from J, with 19 bases between. CDR3 DNA sequence: TGTGCCAGCAGCCCTTCGGATGCCGGACCAATGAACACTGAAGCTTTCTTT. It specifies CASSPSDAGPMNTEAFF.

The chain recombines TRBV5-4 with TRBJ1-2; D is unresolved. This CDR3 region has 13 residues. Germline CDR1 and CDR2: SGHNT and YYREEE (reference sequence). V lost 7 bases and J 9 bases, leaving 19 bases between the germline ends. This CDR3 reads CASAGWYGDRYTF. The CDR3 nucleotides read TGTGCCAGCGCCGGCTGGTACGGGGATCGCTACACCTTC.